This T cell receptor (beta chain) was retrieved from a study of cytomegalovirus exposure and HLA in healthy donors. Points from the study as a whole: A few chains tied to CMV proved CMV antigen-specific in vitro. Most sequenced TCRs were rare (though some public TCRs occurred in many donors).

Donors were drawn from the 120-subject validation cohort, separate from the 666-subject first cohort. Some clones are missing from TCRdb's copy, which holds only in-frame ones; the method was immunoSEQ multiplex PCR. The table includes about 240,000 clones, 75% to 90% detected once. Germline V gene data show CDR1 as SGHRS and CDR2 as YFSETQ. This CDR3 contains 13 residues. V gave up 5 bases and J gave up 4 bases, with 9 bases separating them. To note about this clone: Its antigen is undetermined.

This rearrangement joins TRBV5-1 to TRBJ2-2; D is uncertain. Sample: PBMCs. This receptor was taken from a woman in her 30s in good health and CMV-seropositive. This CDR3 is CASRKTGTGELFF. Here the CDR3 DNA reads TGCGCCAGCAGAAAAACGGGCACCGGGGAGCTGTTTTTT. The complete variable domain, with remaining parts taken from reference TRBV5-1 and TRBJ2-2, reads KAGVTQTPRYLIKTRGQQVTLSCSPISGHRSVSWYQQTPGQGLQFLFEYFSETQRNKGNFPGRFSGRQFSNSRSEMNVSTLELGDSALYLCASRKTGTGELFFGEGSRLTVL.